What follows describes a single T cell receptor beta chain. This CDR3 has 14 amino acids. The germline V gene encodes CDR1 MNHEY and CDR2 SVGAGI. V lost 6 bases and J lost 8, with 19 bases in between. The assay was immunoSEQ multiplex PCR, and TCRdb's table has in-frame clones only and misses some. The table lists roughly 250,000 clones, more than 75% of them singletons, with around 10% in the top ten. This specimen belongs to a study of blood T cell repertoires in COVID-19. The source of this sequence is a man aged 40-49 years who had recovered from COVID-19. The specimen was peripheral blood. The V gene is TRBV6-5, the J gene TRBJ1-2; a possible D gene is TRBD1 (5 bases). The CDR3 reads CASRQTEFFWGYTF. The CDR3 nucleotides are TGTGCCAGCAGACAGACAGAATTCTTCTGGGGCTACACCTTC.